This TCR beta chain was identified during a study of persistence of HIV-infected CD4 T cells. General observations from the study: Degenerate expanded CDR3beta sequences were enriched among CMV- and Gag-responding cells. Compared with CD3/CD28-stimulated cells, CMV- and Gag-responding cells showed lower TCRbeta richness.

Comments on this clone: Its matching antigen is unknown.

Overlapping HIV-1 Gag 15-mer peptides at around 0.91 ug per peptide per mL were used. CD40L/CD69 double-negative CD45RO-high memory CD4+ T cells were collected. This was the immunoSEQ version 4 assay in survey mode. Template was genomic DNA at about 10 ng/uL, with up to about 1 ug used per sample. Produced via immunoSEQ multiplex PCR; TCRdb's table is partial and in-frame only. This table has about 36,000 clones, 85% appearing once. Germline CDR1 SGHRS, CDR2 YFSETQ. This CDR3 spans 13 amino acids. V lost 3 bases, J lost 3 bases, and 9 bases lay in between. This TCR came from an adult with HIV. The donor label of this sample is uncertain. This specimen consisted of cultured CD4+ T cells from PBMCs, obtained from a patient who received antiretroviral therapy. This chain links TRBV5-1 with TRBJ1-1; tentative D call: TRBD1 (6 bases). DNA of the CDR3: TGCGCCAGCAGCTCGAGACAGGACACTGAAGCTTTCTTT. Its protein product is CASSSRQDTEAFF.